The next 17 T cell receptor beta chains were all read from a single sample in a study of blood T cell repertoires in COVID-19. Here immunoSEQ multiplex PCR was the method, and the copy in TCRdb shows in-frame clones only, minus some. Of some 200,000 clones listed, around 84% are singletons. The sequenced sample was peripheral blood. Receptor source: a man aged 45-60 years who had recovered from COVID-19.

This chain links TRBV4-2 with TRBJ2-2; D remains ambiguous. There are 14 residues in the CDR3. V was trimmed by 3 bases and J by 5 bases, leaving 10 bases between them. Germline CDR1 reads LGHNA; CDR2 reads YNFKEQ. For the CDR3, the DNA is TGTGCCAGCAGCCATGCGAGAGGAACCGGGGAGCTGTTTTTT. This translates into CASSHARGTGELFF.

This clone was detected only once. V is TRBV19 and J is TRBJ2-1, with 11 bases that match TRBD2. CDR3 length equals 18 residues. J was trimmed by 7 bases and V by 2 bases; bases with no gene match: 13. In germline, CDR1 is LNHDA, CDR2 SQIVND (reference sequence). The CDR3 coding sequence is TGTGCCAGTAGTATACAATCAATGACTAGCGGGAAAAGAAATGAGCAGTTCTTC. Protein: CASSIQSMTSGKRNEQFF.

The chain employs TRBV29-1 and TRBJ2-1; D gene uncertain. V was shortened by 1 base and J by 0 bases, with 13 bases between the two germline ends. CDR3 length: 16 amino acids. Germline values: CDR1 SQVTM, CDR2 ANQGSEA. CDR3 amino acids: CSVEGGLMSSYNEQFF. CDR3 DNA: TGCAGCGTTGAAGGCGGCCTGATGAGCTCCTACAATGAGCAGTTCTTC.

V is TRBV18 and J is TRBJ1-1; TRBD1 aligns across 7 bases. Germline V gene data show CDR1 as KGHSH and CDR2 as LQKENI. The CDR3 is 14 amino acids. V dropped 4 bases and J dropped 5; count of bases not matched to a gene: 7. As DNA, the CDR3 is TGTGCCAGCTCACTCGGGACAGACAGGACTGAAGCTTTCTTT. It translates to CASSLGTDRTEAFF.

This chain joins TRBV5-4 and TRBJ2-7; tentative D call: TRBD2 (6 bases). Per germline, CDR1 SGHNT and CDR2 YYREEE (reference sequence). CDR3 length: 13 residues. The V gene lost 4 bases and the J gene lost 7 bases, with 15 bases spanning the gap. CDR3 nucleotide sequence: TGTGCCAGCAGCCCGCCGGGGGACGGGGAGCAGTACTTC. Translated: CASSPPGDGEQYF.

This chain links TRBV30 with TRBJ1-2; D not certain. Per the germline V gene, CDR1 is GTSNPN and CDR2 is SVGIG (reference sequence). The CDR3 runs 12 residues. Trimming took 4 bases from V and 2 from J, leaving 8 bases between them. CDR3 DNA: TGTGCCTGGATGGTACGGAACTATGGCTACACCTTC. Its translation: CAWMVRNYGYTF.

The chain uses TRBV21-1 and TRBJ1-1; the table calls TRBD1, which could not be checked here. TRBV21-1 is deemed a pseudogene. The CDR3 length is 14 residues. This CDR3 is CASSRDRANTEAFF. The CDR3 DNA follows: TGTGCCAGCAGCAGGGACAGGGCAAACACTGAAGCTTTCTTT.

The table lists this clone with a few counts. The chain carries TRBV7-9 and TRBJ2-1, with D possibly matching TRBD1 (5 bases). Germline values: CDR1 SEHNR, CDR2 FQNEAQ (reference sequence). The CDR3 is 15 amino acids. Trimming cost V 2 bases and J 6 bases, with 14 bases left between them. The CDR3 reads CASSLRSGRGNEQFF. CDR3 DNA: TGTGCCAGCAGCTTAAGGTCAGGAAGGGGCAATGAGCAGTTCTTC.

J is TRBJ1-2 and V is TRBV18; D ambiguous. CDR1 KGHSH and CDR2 LQKENI come from the germline V gene. This CDR3 has 14 residues. Trimming stripped 0 bases from V and 0 bases from J, with 5 bases between. The CDR3 reads CASSPPASNYGYTF. The CDR3 nucleotides are TGTGCCAGCTCACCACCGGCCTCTAACTATGGCTACACCTTC. The full variable domain, with the rest looked up from reference TRBV18 and TRBJ1-2, is NAGVMQNPRHLVRRRGQEARLRCSPMKGHSHVYWYRQLPEEGLKFMVYLQKENIIDESGMPKERFSAEFPKEGPSILRIQQVVRGDSAAYFCASSPPASNYGYTFGSGTRLTVV.

This chain joins TRBV6-4 and TRBJ1-1; D is possibly TRBD1 (5 bases). The CDR3 consists of 16 residues. Trimming removed 2 bases from V and 2 bases from J, with 15 bases in between. The germline V gene encodes CDR1 MRHNA and CDR2 SNTAGT. The CDR3 is CASSDNRMGHNTEAFF. In DNA, the CDR3 is TGTGCCAGCAGTGACAACAGGATGGGTCATAACACTGAAGCTTTCTTT.

This rearrangement joins TRBV6-5 to TRBJ1-4; D is ambiguous. The CDR3 is 13 residues long. Germline V gene lookup returns CDR1 MNHEY and CDR2 SVGAGI. The V end was cut by 8 bases, the J end by 5 bases, with 12 bases between. This chain's CDR3 is CASREALNEKLFF. The CDR3 DNA reads as TGTGCCAGCCGCGAGGCTCTAAATGAAAAACTGTTTTTT.

J is TRBJ2-5 and V is TRBV13; D possibly corresponds to TRBD2 (6 bases). The germline V gene encodes CDR1 PRHDT and CDR2 FYEKMQ (reference sequence). The CDR3 runs to 15 residues. The V and J ends lost 5 bases and 1 base respectively, with 14 bases between them. CDR3 nucleotides: TGTGCCAGCAGCACCAAGGACTACCTCCAAGAGACCCAGTACTTC. It codes for CASSTKDYLQETQYF.

The chain combines TRBV29-1 with TRBJ2-2; 7 nucleotides align to TRBD1. Trimming took 7 bases from V and 1 from J; bases not matched to a gene: 6. The CDR3 is 14 amino acids. CDR1 SQVTM and CDR2 ANQGSEA come from the germline V gene. CDR3 residues: CSALGQVNTGELFF. Written as DNA, the CDR3 is TGCAGCGCCCTCGGACAGGTGAACACCGGGGAGCTGTTTTTT.

The DNA of the CDR3 is TGTGCCAGTAGTATAGATCGGTCCAGGGACACTGAAGCTTTCTTT. Encoded protein: CASSIDRSRDTEAFF. This chain joins TRBV19 and TRBJ1-1; the D gene is possibly TRBD1 (5 bases). This CDR3 region has 15 residues. Germline V gives CDR1 LNHDA, CDR2 SQIVND (reference sequence). Trimming cost V 0 bases and J 3 bases, with 11 bases left between them. The whole variable domain, filled in from reference TRBV19 and TRBJ1-1, reads DGGITQSPKYLFRKEGQNVTLSCEQNLNHDAMYWYRQDPGQGLRLIYYSQIVNDFQKGDIAEGYSVSREKKESFPLTVTSAQKNPTAFYLCASSIDRSRDTEAFFGQGTRLTVV.

This CDR3 is CASSPLGGGTYNEQFF. CDR3 nucleotides: TGCGCCAGCAGCCCCCTTGGGGGAGGAACTTACAATGAGCAGTTCTTC. The chain has TRBV5-1 and TRBJ2-1, with D tentatively TRBD2 (6 bases). Germline CDR1 and CDR2: SGHRS and YFSETQ. Trimming pared 4 bases from V and 4 bases from J, leaving 18 bases between. The CDR3 is made up of 16 amino acids.

This chain connects TRBV7-2 to TRBJ2-1; 12 bases line up with TRBD2. The CDR3 loop spans 16 amino acids. After removal of 0 bases from V and 8 bases from J, the junction contained 5 bases not matched to a gene. CDR1 is SGHTA, CDR2 FQGNSA, per germline. The CDR3 is CASSLAPTSGSDEQFF. CDR3 in DNA: TGTGCCAGCAGCTTAGCGCCGACTAGCGGGAGTGATGAGCAGTTCTTC. The full variable domain, completed using reference TRBV7-2 and TRBJ2-1, is GAGVSQSPSNKVTEKGKDVELRCDPISGHTALYWYRQSLGQGLEFLIYFQGNSAPDKSGLPSDRFSAERTGGSVSTLTIQRTQQEDSAVYLCASSLAPTSGSDEQFFGPGTRLTVL.

The V call is TRBV3-1 (or the pseudogene TRBV3-2), the J call TRBJ2-2, with 10 bases identical to TRBD2. The CDR3 extends over 15 amino acids. The junction had 6 bases not matched to a gene; V was cut back by 6 bases and J by 5 bases. Germline assignment: CDR1 LGHDT and CDR2 YNNKEL (reference sequence). CDR3 residues: CASSLAGVGTGELFF. In nucleotides, the CDR3 is TGTGCCAGCAGTCTAGCGGGAGTTGGAACCGGGGAGCTGTTTTTT.